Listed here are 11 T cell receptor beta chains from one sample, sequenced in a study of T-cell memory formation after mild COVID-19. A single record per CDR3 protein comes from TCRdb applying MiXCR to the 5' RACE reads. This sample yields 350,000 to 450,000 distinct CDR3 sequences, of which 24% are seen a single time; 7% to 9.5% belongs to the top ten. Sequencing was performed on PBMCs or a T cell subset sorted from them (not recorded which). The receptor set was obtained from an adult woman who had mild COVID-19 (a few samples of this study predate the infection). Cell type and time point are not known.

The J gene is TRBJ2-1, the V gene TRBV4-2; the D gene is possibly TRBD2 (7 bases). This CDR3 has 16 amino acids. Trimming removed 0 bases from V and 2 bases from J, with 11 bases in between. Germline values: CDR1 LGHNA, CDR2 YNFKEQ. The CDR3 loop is CASSQDRGAAYNEQFF. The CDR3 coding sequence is TGTGCCAGCAGCCAAGATCGGGGGGCAGCCTACAATGAGCAGTTCTTC.

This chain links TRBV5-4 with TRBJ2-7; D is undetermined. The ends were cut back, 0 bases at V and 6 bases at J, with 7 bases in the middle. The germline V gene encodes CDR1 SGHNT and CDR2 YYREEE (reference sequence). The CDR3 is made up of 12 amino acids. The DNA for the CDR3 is TGTGCCAGCAGCTTGGAGGGTTCCGAGCAGTACTTC. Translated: CASSLEGSEQYF.

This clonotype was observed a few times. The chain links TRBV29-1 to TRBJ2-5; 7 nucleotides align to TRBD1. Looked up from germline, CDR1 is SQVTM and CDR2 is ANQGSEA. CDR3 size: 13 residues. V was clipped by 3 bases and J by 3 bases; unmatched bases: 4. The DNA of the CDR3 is TGCAGCGTTGATAAGGGGGCAGAAGAGACCCAGTACTTC. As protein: CSVDKGAEETQYF. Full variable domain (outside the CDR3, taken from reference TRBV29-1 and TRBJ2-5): SAVISQKPSRDICQRGTSLTIQCQVDSQVTMMFWYRQQPGQSLTLIATANQGSEATYESGFVIDKFPISRPNLTFSTLTVSNMSPEDSSIYLCSVDKGAEETQYFGPGTRLLVL.

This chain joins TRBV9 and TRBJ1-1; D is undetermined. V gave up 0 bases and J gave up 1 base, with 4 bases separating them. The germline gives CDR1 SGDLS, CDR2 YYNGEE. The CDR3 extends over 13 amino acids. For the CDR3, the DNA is TGTGCCAGCAGCGTAGAGTCGAACACTGAAGCTTTCTTT. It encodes CASSVESNTEAFF.

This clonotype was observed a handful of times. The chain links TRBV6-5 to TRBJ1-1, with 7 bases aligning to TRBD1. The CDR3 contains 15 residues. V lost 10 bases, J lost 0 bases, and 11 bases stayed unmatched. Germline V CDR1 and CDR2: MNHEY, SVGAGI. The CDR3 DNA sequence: TGTGCCACCTGGCTGTCAGGGGGAATGAACACTGAAGCTTTCTTT. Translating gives CATWLSGGMNTEAFF.

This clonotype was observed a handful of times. Here the CDR3 DNA reads TGTGCCTGGGGACTAGCGGGGGCCGGGGGTACGCAGTATTTT. This translates into CAWGLAGAGGTQYF. The J gene is TRBJ2-3, the V gene TRBV30; the match to TRBD2 covers 13 bases. The CDR3 runs to 14 residues. Germline loops: CDR1 GTSNPN, CDR2 SVGIG (reference sequence). The V gene end was trimmed by 5 bases and the J gene end by 8 bases; junction bases not matched to a gene: 7. Full variable domain (rest looked up from reference TRBV30 and TRBJ2-3): SQTIHQWPATLVQPVGSPLSLECTVEGTSNPNLYWYRQAAGRGLQLLFYSVGIGQISSEVPQNLSASRPQDRQFILSSKKLLLSDSGFYLCAWGLAGAGGTQYFGPGTRLTVL.

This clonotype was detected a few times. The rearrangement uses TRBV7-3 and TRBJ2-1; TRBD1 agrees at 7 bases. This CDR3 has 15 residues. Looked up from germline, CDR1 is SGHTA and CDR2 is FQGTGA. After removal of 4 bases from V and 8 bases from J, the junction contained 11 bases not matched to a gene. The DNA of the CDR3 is TGTGCCAGCAGCTCTCAGACAGGGAAGGTGGATGAGCAGTTCTTC. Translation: CASSSQTGKVDEQFF.

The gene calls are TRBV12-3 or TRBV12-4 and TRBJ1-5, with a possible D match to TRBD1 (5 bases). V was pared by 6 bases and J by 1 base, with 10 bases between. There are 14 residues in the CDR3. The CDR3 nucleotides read TGTGCCAGCAGATGGGGGGGGAGCAATCAGCCCCAGCATTTT. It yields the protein CASRWGGSNQPQHF.

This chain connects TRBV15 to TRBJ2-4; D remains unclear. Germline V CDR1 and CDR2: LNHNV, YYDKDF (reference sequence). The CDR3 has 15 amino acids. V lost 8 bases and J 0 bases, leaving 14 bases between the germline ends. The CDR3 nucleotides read TGTGCCACCGGCGCGGTGGGCCCAGCCAAAAACATTCAGTACTTC. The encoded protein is CATGAVGPAKNIQYF.

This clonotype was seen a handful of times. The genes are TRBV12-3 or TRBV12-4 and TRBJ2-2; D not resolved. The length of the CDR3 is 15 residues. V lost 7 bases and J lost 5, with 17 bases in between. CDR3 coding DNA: TGTGCCAGCATCGTAGGACCCTGGGGTACCGGGGAGCTGTTTTTT. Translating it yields CASIVGPWGTGELFF.

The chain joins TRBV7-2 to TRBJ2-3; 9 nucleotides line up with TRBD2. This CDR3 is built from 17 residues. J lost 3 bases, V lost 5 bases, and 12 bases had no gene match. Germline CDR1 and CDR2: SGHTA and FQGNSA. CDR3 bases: TGTGCCAGCAGCCCCGGGACTAGCAATACGGGGACAGATACGCAGTATTTT. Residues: CASSPGTSNTGTDTQYF.